The 25 T cell receptor beta chains below were found in one sample sequenced in a study of tumor-infiltrating lymphocytes in primary liver carcinoma. The authors made TCR beta cDNA from 500 ng total RNA with a constant-region primer. Slightly modified ARM-PCR with three nested multiplex PCR rounds yielded TCR beta libraries. Researchers ran the first two PCR rounds for roughly 11 cycles each with TRBV1-TRBV30 forward primers and a C-beta reverse primer. TCRdb independently ran MiXCR on the multiplex PCR reads; one entry per CDR3 protein. The table has more than 100,000 distinct CDR3 sequences, nearly 70% seen once. Unsorted bulk tissue (20-30 mg) underwent RNA and DNA co-extraction. The specimen sequenced was tumor-adjacent normal liver tissue. The receptor set was obtained from a woman aged 55-69 years with primary liver carcinoma and hepatitis B virus infection.

As for this clonotype: A much larger clone lies one base from this, so it may be a read error. The chain is built from TRBV5-1 and TRBJ2-2; D unclear. CDR1 and CDR2 (germline): SGHRS, YFSETQ. The CDR3 loop spans 15 amino acids. Trimming shortened V by 4 bases and J by 4 bases, and 14 bases separated the two germline ends. The CDR3 region has the DNA TGCGCCAGCAGCAAGAGCGCGAATTCCACCGGGGAGCTGTTTTTT. This gives the protein CASSKSANSTGELFF.

The chain has TRBV7-9 and TRBJ2-3; D might be TRBD2 (6 bases). The germline gives CDR1 SEHNR, CDR2 FQNEAQ (reference sequence). CDR3 length: 18 amino acids. The germline V and J ends were trimmed by 7 bases and 2 bases, with 25 bases remaining between them. The CDR3 nucleotides read TGTGCCAGCAACAAGATCGGAGTGGGGCGGGGTGACACAGATACGCAGTATTTT. Its protein product is CASNKIGVGRGDTDTQYF.

This clonotype has a count of ten or more. The CDR3 sequence is CASSLTAGSRSGANVLTF. The CDR3 DNA sequence: TGTGCCAGCAGTTTAACGGCGGGGAGTAGGTCTGGGGCCAACGTCCTGACTTTC. The chain is built from TRBV12-3 or TRBV12-4 and TRBJ2-6; TRBD2 might be the D (6 bases). V lost 2 bases to trimming and J lost 1 base, with 15 bases between them. This CDR3 is 18 amino acids long.

As regards this clonotype: At one end, the junction sequence differs from germline, possibly due to a read error. The rearrangement links TRBV11-3 to TRBJ1-2; D possibly corresponds to TRBD1 (5 bases). The germline gives CDR1 SGHNT, CDR2 YENEEA. The CDR3 sequence is 17 residues long. This CDR3 reads CASSSGLRDRVTDGYTF. The CDR3 bases are TGTGCCAGCAGCTCCGGCCTCCGGGACCGGGTAACTGATGGCTATACCTTC.

This clonotype was detected many times. V gene TRBV6-7 combines with J gene TRBJ1-5, with D possibly matching TRBD1 (5 bases). TRBV6-7 is classed as an ORF, of uncertain function. The CDR3 sequence is 15 residues long. Trimming took 5 bases from V and 0 from J, leaving 11 bases between them. CDR3 DNA sequence: TGTGCCAGCAGTATAGAGGGGTATAGCAATCAGCCCCAGCATTTT. It codes for CASSIEGYSNQPQHF.

A note on this clonotype: A much larger clone differs from this one at a single base, so this may be a read error. The rearrangement joins TRBV7-9 to TRBJ2-7, with D perhaps given as TRBD1 or TRBD2 (5 bases each). The CDR3 consists of 15 residues. The ends were cut back, 5 bases at V and 4 bases at J, with 18 bases in the middle. Germline V CDR1 and CDR2: SEHNR, FQNEAQ (reference sequence). CDR3 residues: CASSVPGLGEYEQYF. DNA for the CDR3: TGTGCCAGCAGCGTCCCCGGACTGGGGGAGTACGAGCAGTACTTC.

Turning to this clonotype: One junction end does not reproduce the germline sequence, and a read error may be involved. The chain uses TRBV4-1 and TRBJ2-1, with D perhaps given as TRBD1 or TRBD2 (6 bases each). CDR1 is MGHRA, CDR2 YSYEKL, per germline. The CDR3 is 13 amino acids. In DNA, the CDR3 is TGCACCAGCAGACAGCCGGGGGCTAATGAGCAGTTCTTC. This encodes CTSRQPGANEQFF.

This clonotype was recorded many times. The chain employs TRBV5-4 and TRBJ2-7; 11 nucleotides line up with TRBD1. The germline gives CDR1 SGHNT, CDR2 YYREEE (reference sequence). J lost 6 bases, V lost 4 bases, and 3 bases had no gene match. The CDR3 extends over 13 amino acids. CDR3 protein: CASSQDRGREQYF. The CDR3 coding sequence is TGTGCCAGCAGCCAGGACAGGGGGCGCGAGCAGTACTTC.

J is TRBJ2-1 and V is TRBV5-6, with D possibly called TRBD1 or TRBD2 (5 bases each). The CDR3 consists of 12 residues. Trimming removed 1 base at V and 13 bases at J, with 12 bases between. Germline loops: CDR1 SGHDT, CDR2 YYEEEE. The CDR3 region is CASSLSVGEQFF. The CDR3 nucleotides are TGTGCCAGCAGCTTGAGTGTGGGGGAACAGTTCTTC.

With respect to this clonotype: This may come from a read error, since a much larger clone is one base off. The chain is built from TRBV2 and TRBJ2-3; D possibly corresponds to TRBD2 (5 bases). The CDR3 loop spans 13 amino acids. Germline V CDR1 and CDR2: SNHLY, FYNNEI. V was clipped by 7 bases and J by 4 bases, with 12 bases between them. The CDR3 spells CASTRAPPDTQYF. The DNA for the CDR3 is TGTGCCAGCACGAGGGCCCCCCCAGATACGCAGTATTTT.

A remark on this clonotype: The conserved phenylalanine or tryptophan is not found at the CDR3 terminus, so this likely reflects a read error. The rearrangement uses TRBV30 and TRBJ1-5; D gene uncertain. Trimming took 4 bases from V and 4 from J, leaving 11 bases between them. Germline V CDR1 and CDR2: GTSNPN, SVGIG (reference sequence). CDR3 length: 13 residues. The CDR3 protein is CAWNGRPNQPQHS. The CDR3 DNA sequence: TGTGCCTGGAACGGGAGACCGAATCAGCCCCAGCATTCC.

Turning to this clonotype: With a much larger clone just one base away, this may be a read error. This chain joins TRBV7-9 and TRBJ2-1; 12 bases align to TRBD2. After removal of 5 bases from V and 8 bases from J, the junction contained 13 bases not matched to a gene. The CDR3 runs to 17 residues. Per germline, CDR1 SEHNR and CDR2 FQNEAQ (reference sequence). The CDR3 coding sequence is TGTGCCAGCAGCCCGATGCTGGCTAGCGGGAGGGACGATGAGCAGTTCTTC. Its translation: CASSPMLASGRDDEQFF.

As for this clonotype: A junction boundary mismatches the germline segment, possibly from a read error. The CDR3 is CNSSPGLAGPDTQYF. The CDR3 coding sequence is TGTAACAGCAGCCCTGGACTAGCGGGCCCAGATACGCAATATTTT. The rearrangement uses TRBV11-2 and TRBJ2-3; 11 nucleotides line up with TRBD2. The CDR3 runs to 15 residues. Germline V gene lookup returns CDR1 SGHAT and CDR2 FQNNGV. The full variable domain, with the rest looked up from reference TRBV11-2 and TRBJ2-3, is EAGVAQSPRYKIIEKRQSVAFWCNPISGHATLYWYQQILGQGPKLLIQFQNNGVVDDSQLPKDRFSAERLKGVDSTLKIQPAKLEDSAVYLCNSSPGLAGPDTQYFGPGTRLTVL.

On this clonotype itself: This may be a read error, as it is one base from a much larger clone. The chain couples TRBV6-7 to TRBJ2-2; 7 nucleotides agree with TRBD2. TRBV6-7 is an ORF for which the function is uncertain. The CDR3 is 17 amino acids. J was trimmed by 7 bases and V by 6 bases; bases with no gene match: 17. As DNA, the CDR3 is TGTGCCAGCAGCCCCGGGAAAAGCGGGAACAAGGTCGGGGAGCTGTTTTTT. Translating gives CASSPGKSGNKVGELFF.

About this clonotype itself: Without the conserved terminal phenylalanine or tryptophan, this CDR3 likely stems from a read error. This chain links TRBV6-6 with TRBJ2-1; possible D gene TRBD1, 6 bases. Germline CDR1 MNHNY, CDR2 SVGAGI (reference sequence). This CDR3 is 14 amino acids long. The CDR3 protein is CASSYDTGYYEQFL. CDR3 DNA sequence: TGTGCCAGTAGTTACGATACAGGGTACTATGAGCAGTTCCTC.

With regard to this clonotype: The CDR3 ends on some other residue instead of the conserved phenylalanine or tryptophan, so this is likely a read error. The DNA is omitted, as the CDR3 cannot be located on it reliably, and the CDR3 follows TCRdb's listing. The rearrangement uses TRBV11-2 and TRBJ1-5. Germline V lookup: CDR1 SGHAT, CDR2 FQNNGV. The CDR3 comprises 17 residues, both ends counted. CDR3 region: CASSLGRGSHSNQPQHL.

By share of the sample, this clonotype is medium-sized. V usage is TRBV11-2 and J usage is TRBJ2-3; 7 nucleotides line up with TRBD1. Germline V CDR1 and CDR2: SGHAT, FQNNGV. CDR3 size: 13 residues. Trimming at V came to 11 bases and at J to 2 bases, leaving 7 bases not matched to a gene. Here the CDR3 DNA reads TGTGCCTCTCACAGGGGAACCACAGATACGCAGTATTTT. It encodes CASHRGTTDTQYF.

J is TRBJ2-2 and V is TRBV24-1; the match to TRBD1 covers 10 bases. V gave up 3 bases and J gave up 7 bases; unmatched junction bases: 10. CDR3 size: 17 residues. Looked up from germline, CDR1 is KGHDR and CDR2 is SFDVKD. CDR3 DNA sequence: TGTGCCACCAGTGATCATTGGACAGGGGGATCCGGCGGGGAGCTGTTTTTT. It codes for CATSDHWTGGSGGELFF.

On this clonotype itself: A read error may produce the germline difference seen at one junction end. The J gene is TRBJ2-2, the V gene TRBV7-8; D might be TRBD1 or TRBD2, each matching 5 bases. Germline V lookup: CDR1 SGHVS, CDR2 FQNEAQ. The CDR3 runs to 17 residues. The CDR3 loop reads CASSLPKRGPNTWELFF. The CDR3 bases are TGTGCCAGCAGCTTACCCAAACGGGGCCCGAACACCTGGGAGCTGTTTTTT.

Regarding this clonotype: A clone one base away is much larger, so this may be a read error. The chain recombines TRBV28 with TRBJ1-3; D may be TRBD1 (6 bases). The CDR3 covers 18 residues. Germline lookup yields CDR1 MDHEN and CDR2 SYDVKM. CDR3: CVSRAGGPGGTSGNTIYF. The CDR3 DNA sequence: TGTGTCAGTCGAGCGGGGGGCCCGGGGGGCACCTCTGGAAACACCATATATTTT.

On this clonotype itself: A much larger clone differs from this one at a single base, so this may be a read error. V and J are TRBV5-1 and TRBJ2-1; TRBD2 aligns across 12 bases. The CDR3 runs 14 residues. Germline V CDR1 and CDR2: SGHRS, YFSETQ. The V and J ends lost 3 bases and 7 bases, in that order; junction bases with no gene match: 2. CDR3 nucleotide sequence: TGCGCCAGCAGCTCCGGACTAGCGGGAAATGAGCAGTTCTTC. This translates into CASSSGLAGNEQFF.

In this sample, this clonotype turned up a few times. The V and J genes are TRBV5-1 and TRBJ2-1; D is uncertain. Trimming removed 1 base from V and 0 bases from J, with 11 bases in between. This CDR3 is built from 16 residues. Germline values: CDR1 SGHRS, CDR2 YFSETQ. The CDR3 DNA is TGCGCCAGCAGCTTGCTAGGCGAGAACTCCTACAATGAGCAGTTCTTC. Amino acids: CASSLLGENSYNEQFF.

As regards this clonotype: A read error may account for a junction end that differs from germline. The chain is built from TRBV7-9 and TRBJ2-3; TRBD1 matches 7 bases. The germline CDR1 and CDR2 sequences are SEHNR and FQNEAQ (reference sequence). The CDR3 extends over 15 amino acids. CDR3 protein: CTSSLDRVRIDTQYF. The CDR3 nucleotides read TGTACCAGCAGCCTTGACAGGGTGCGGATAGATACGCAGTATTTT.

This clonotype was picked up many times. The V gene is TRBV29-1, the J gene TRBJ2-5; the D is unclear. Germline CDR1 is SQVTM and CDR2 is ANQGSEA. This CDR3 is 14 amino acids long. Between the trimmed V and J ends, which lost 5 bases and 5 bases, there was a span of 18 bases. The CDR3 DNA follows: TGCAGCGTTTCCGTGGGGTCTATTGGGGAGACCCAGTACTTC. This translates into CSVSVGSIGETQYF.

This clonotype was seen a handful of times. The germline gene is not matched at one end of the junction; a read error may be the cause. CDR3 nucleotides: TGCGTCAGCAGCTTGGAAGGGAGGTCCTACAATGAGCAGTTCTTC. As protein: CVSSLEGRSYNEQFF. The V and J genes are TRBV5-1 and TRBJ2-1, with D perhaps matching TRBD2 (6 bases). CDR3 size: 15 residues. The germline V gene has CDR1 SGHRS and CDR2 YFSETQ.